The rows below give T cell receptor beta chains drawn from one sample of a study of spatial heterogeneity in lung cancer. TCRdb analysed the 5' RACE reads with MiXCR anew, one entry per CDR3 protein. The data show 45,000 or so distinct CDR3 sequences, over 9.5% seen once. The sample in question was PBMCs, obtained at surgery. Receptor source: a female donor with early-stage non-small cell lung cancer. The CDR3 runs from the conserved cysteine through the conserved F or W. D genes are given only for firm matches. Clone size is stated in some rows and not others, as once, few, many or a class when expanded.

>TRBV7-8|NA|NA|TRBJ2-1
TGTGCCAGCAGCTTGACGGGGCGCTCCTACAATGAGCAGTTCTTC
CASSLTGRSYNEQFF
>TRBV11-2|once|NA|TRBJ2-7
TGTGCCAGCAGCTTAGAGAGGGCGACCTACGAGCAGTACTTC
CASSLERATYEQYF
>TRBV20-1|few|NA|TRBJ2-1
TGCAGTGCTGAAGGGCAGGGGGGCGGAATGTCCTACAATGAGCAGTTCTTC
CSAEGQGGGMSYNEQFF
>TRBV5-1|few|TRBD1|TRBJ2-7
TGCGCCAGCAGCTCACACCGGGACAGGAGACCCTACGAGCAGTACTTC
CASSSHRDRRPYEQYF
>TRBV18|few|NA|TRBJ2-6
TGTGCCAGCTCTCGGGCCCATGCCAACGTCCTGACTTTC
CASSRAHANVLTF
>TRBV4-1|many|NA|TRBJ2-3
TGCGCCAGCAGCTACCGGGAAGGCACAGATACGCAGTATTTT
CASSYREGTDTQYF
>TRBV7-9|few|NA|TRBJ2-2
TGTGCCAGCAGCTTAGCGAGTTTATGGACCGGGGAGCTGTTTTTT
CASSLASLWTGELFF
>TRBV29-1|few|NA|TRBJ2-3
TGCAGCGTTGGAGAAACAGATACGCAGTATTTT
CSVGETDTQYF
>TRBV20-1|NA|NA|TRBJ2-2
TGCAGTGCTAGGCCCTCAGGGGCCCGCCCGAGGTCCGGGGAGCTGTTTTTT
CSARPSGARPRSGELFF
>TRBV12-3/TRBV12-4|few|NA|TRBJ2-3
TGTGCCAGCAGTTTAGGGGGGGCCACAGATACGCAGTATTTT
CASSLGGATDTQYF
>TRBV12-3/TRBV12-4|few|NA|TRBJ2-1
TGTGCCAGCAGCGGTCCGGACTACAATGAGCAGTTCTTC
CASSGPDYNEQFF
>TRBV12-3/TRBV12-4|NA|TRBD2|TRBJ2-1
TGTGCCAGCACCAAGGAGCGGGGAGGGCAGTTCTTC
CASTKERGGQFF
>TRBV9|NA|TRBD1|TRBJ1-1
TGTGCCAGCAGCGTAGGTGGGACAGGGGTCACTGAAGCTTTCTTT
CASSVGGTGVTEAFF
>TRBV20-1|many|NA|TRBJ2-2
TGCAGTGCTAGAGCCCCCGGTACGAACACCGGGGAGCTGTTTTTT
CSARAPGTNTGELFF
>TRBV20-1|many|TRBD2|TRBJ2-7
TGCAGTGCTAGAGATCGAGCGGGGTTCGCCTACGAGCAGTACTTC
CSARDRAGFAYEQYF
>TRBV4-2|few|NA|TRBJ1-1
TGTGCCAGCAGCCAAGATACCGCGACAGGCTTAAGAGCTTTCTTT
CASSQDTATGLRAFF
>TRBV28|few|TRBD1|TRBJ2-7
TGTGCCAGCAGTTACCGGGACAGGGTCCACGAGCAGTACTTC
CASSYRDRVHEQYF
>TRBV7-2|many|NA|TRBJ2-5
TGTGCCAGCAGCACTTCCGGGACTAGGGGGCGGGAGACCCAGTACTTC
CASSTSGTRGRETQYF
>TRBV7-9|many|NA|TRBJ1-5
TGTGCCAGCAGCTTAGGTTTTGCGGGACTCGGAGCTCGGCAGCCCCAGCATTTT
CASSLGFAGLGARQPQHF
>TRBV7-6|few|TRBD1|TRBJ1-6
TGTGCCAGCAGCCCTGAACAGGGGGCGGGTAATTCACCCCTCCACTTT
CASSPEQGAGNSPLHF
>TRBV20-1|many|TRBD2|TRBJ2-3
TGCAGTGCTAGAACCAACCGTGGGGGACTAGCGGGGGGTACAGATACGCAGTATTTT
CSARTNRGGLAGGTDTQYF
>TRBV4-2|many|NA|TRBJ2-4
TGTGCCAGCAGCCGAGCCGGGGCAAACATTCAGTACTTC
CASSRAGANIQYF
>TRBV2|NA|NA|TRBJ2-2
TGTGCCAGCTCAATGAGGGGGGCCCTCACCGGGGAGCTGTTTTTT
CASSMRGALTGELFF
>TRBV6-2/TRBV6-3|few|TRBD1|TRBJ1-5
TGTGCCAGCAGTCCCCGACCGACCGGGACAGTCAATCAGCCCCAGCATTTT
CASSPRPTGTVNQPQHF
>TRBV7-2|NA|NA|TRBJ2-1
TGTGCCAGCAGCTTAGGTCGAGTTGGGCTCAATGAGCAGTTCTTC
CASSLGRVGLNEQFF
>TRBV6-5|many|NA|TRBJ2-7
TGTGCCAGCAGTTACTCTGGGACGCTTTCCTACGAGCAGTACTTC
CASSYSGTLSYEQYF
>TRBV29-1|NA|NA|TRBJ2-5
TGCAGCGTTGACAGGGGATACGGGACCCAGTACTTC
CSVDRGYGTQYF
>TRBV7-6|few|TRBD2|TRBJ2-1
TGTGCCAGCAGCCCCCGGGGGGATGAGCAGTTCTTC
CASSPRGDEQFF
>TRBV10-3|few|TRBD2|TRBJ2-1
TGTGCCTCCGGCGGGGGGGCAAACAATGAGCAGTTCTTC
CASGGGANNEQFF
>TRBV9|many|TRBD1|TRBJ1-2
TGTGCCAGCAGCGTAGGCGGGACAGGGCTTAACTATGGCTACACCTTC
CASSVGGTGLNYGYTF
>TRBV18|NA|NA|TRBJ1-1
TGTGCCAGCTCACCAAACATGGATGTAAACACTGAAGCTTTCTTT
CASSPNMDVNTEAFF
>TRBV12-3/TRBV12-4|NA|NA|TRBJ1-2
TGTGCCAGCAGTCCCTGGGGGGGGGCAGCTAACTATGGCTACACCTTC
CASSPWGGAANYGYTF
>TRBV2|few|TRBD2|TRBJ2-5
TGTGCCAGCACCAGAAAGCGGGGCTACCAAGAGACCCAGTACTTC
CASTRKRGYQETQYF
>TRBV7-8|NA|NA|TRBJ2-3
TGTGCCAGCAGCGGTTGGGGGGGCACGAGTACTAGCACAGATACGCAGTATTTT
CASSGWGGTSTSTDTQYF
>TRBV7-2|few|TRBD1|TRBJ1-1
TGTGCCAGCAGCTTGGGACAGGGGGACGTGGCTTTCTTT
CASSLGQGDVAFF
>TRBV20-1|once|TRBD1|TRBJ1-1
TGCAGTGCTAGTGTCGGCGGGACAGAGATTGAAGCTTTCTTT
CSASVGGTEIEAFF
>TRBV28|few|NA|TRBJ2-5
TGTGCCAGCAGTGCCCCCGGGGACGGGAAGCAAGAGACCCAGTACTTC
CASSAPGDGKQETQYF
>TRBV7-2|NA|TRBD2|TRBJ2-2
TGTGCCAGCAGCTTTGGCGGGGGGCCCACCGGGGAGCTGTTTTTT
CASSFGGGPTGELFF
>TRBV5-1|many|NA|TRBJ2-3
TGCGCCAGCAGCTTCCGGACAGTAGGGACAGATACGCAGTATTTT
CASSFRTVGTDTQYF
>TRBV7-2|few|NA|TRBJ1-1
TGTGCCAGCAGCTTGGCCCCGATGGGGTCCCAGAACACTGAAGCTTTCTTT
CASSLAPMGSQNTEAFF
>TRBV19|many|NA|TRBJ2-1
TGTGCCAGTAGTGACGCGGGGCCCCTTGAGCAGTTCTTC
CASSDAGPLEQFF
>TRBV6-5|NA|NA|TRBJ2-2
TGTGCCAGCAGTTACTCCGGGACCGACACCGGGGAGCTGTTTTTT
CASSYSGTDTGELFF
>TRBV7-2|many|NA|TRBJ1-2
TGTGCCAGCAGCTCCAGGGACTATGGCTACACCTTC
CASSSRDYGYTF
>TRBV4-3|NA|NA|TRBJ1-5
TGCGCCAGCAGCCAAGTGGCGGGGGATGGTCAGCCCCAGCATTTT
CASSQVAGDGQPQHF
>TRBV28|NA|NA|TRBJ2-7
TGTGCCAGCTCCCCCACCGGGACTCTATCCTACGAGCAGTACTTC
CASSPTGTLSYEQYF
>TRBV6-2/TRBV6-3|few|TRBD1|TRBJ2-7
TGTGCCAGGACAGGGGAAACCTACGAGCAGTACTTC
CARTGETYEQYF